Listed below are T cell receptor beta chains from one sample, sequenced in a study of T cell responses to AZD1222 COVID-19 vaccine. The protocol was immunoSEQ multiplex PCR, while the TCRdb copy is restricted to in-frame clones and leaves out a portion. The repertoire has around 110,000 clones, approximately 87% of them found once; the top ten carry approximately 5.4%. Sequenced material: peripheral blood, taken on day 0 of AZD1222 vaccination. The receptors were sampled from an adult in good health. The CDR3 runs from the conserved cysteine through the conserved F or W. The D gene is left open where the match is weak. Clone size is stated in some rows and not others, as once, few, many or a class when expanded.

j_call clone_size v_call d_call cdr3_aa cdr3_nt
TRBJ1-1 . TRBV4-1 TRBD1 CASSQVAGGTNTEAFF TGCGCCAGCAGCCAAGTGGCAGGGGGAACGAACACTGAAGCTTTCTTT
TRBJ2-7 . TRBV19 . CASTNDRSSYEQYF TGTGCCAGTACTAATGACAGGAGCTCCTACGAGCAGTACTTC
TRBJ2-7 . TRBV7-2 . CASSLVGLGEQYF TGTGCCAGCAGCTTAGTTGGACTTGGCGAGCAGTACTTC
TRBJ2-7 . TRBV15 . CATSRDSYYEQYF TGTGCCACCAGCAGAGATAGTTACTACGAGCAGTACTTC
TRBJ2-7 once TRBV4-2 . CASSRSGTTEGEQYF TGTGCCAGCAGCCGGTCCGGGACGACTGAGGGCGAGCAGTACTTC
TRBJ2-1 . TRBV7-3 . CASSLGQSNEQFF TGTGCCAGCAGCTTGGGGCAGTCGAATGAGCAGTTCTTC
TRBJ1-2 . TRBV4-3 . CASSLRGGYGYTF TGCGCCAGCAGCCTCCGTGGGGGCTATGGCTACACCTTC
TRBJ2-6 . TRBV18 . CASSPPGTGANVLTF TGTGCCAGCTCACCACCAGGCACCGGGGCCAACGTCCTGACTTTC
TRBJ2-3 . TRBV24-1 . CATEAASTDTQYF TGTGCCACCGAAGCAGCTAGCACAGATACGCAGTATTTT
TRBJ1-4 . TRBV27 . CASSSWDTANEKLFF TGTGCCAGCAGTTCATGGGACACAGCTAATGAAAAACTGTTTTTT
TRBJ1-3 . TRBV7-9 . CASSLGSGNTIYF TGTGCCAGCAGCTTAGGCTCTGGAAACACCATATATTTT
TRBJ2-1 . TRBV3-1/TRBV3-2 . CASSQVGGEQFF TGTGCCAGCAGCCAAGTGGGCGGTGAGCAGTTCTTC
TRBJ2-7 once TRBV6-5 TRBD2 CASGTSGRVYEQYF TGTGCCAGCGGAACTAGCGGGAGGGTCTACGAGCAGTACTTC
TRBJ2-7 . TRBV2 TRBD1 CASSARQGASEQYF TGTGCCAGCAGTGCGAGACAGGGGGCGAGCGAGCAGTACTTC
TRBJ2-2 . TRBV4-1 . CASSQWDGFANTGELFF TGCGCCAGCAGCCAATGGGATGGATTCGCGAACACCGGGGAGCTGTTTTTT
TRBJ2-2 . TRBV7-9 . CASSRQGGTGELFF TGTGCCAGCAGCCGACAGGGAGGAACCGGGGAGCTGTTTTTT
TRBJ1-4 once TRBV6-6 TRBD1 CASSYSQGTYEKLFF TGTGCCAGCAGTTACTCACAGGGGACTTATGAAAAACTGTTTTTT
TRBJ2-1 . TRBV5-4 TRBD1 CASSLAGDRGHNEQFF TGTGCCAGCAGCTTGGCTGGCGACAGGGGCCACAATGAGCAGTTCTTC
TRBJ1-1 . TRBV2 TRBD1 CASSANRGGGEAFF TGTGCCAGCAGCGCCAACAGAGGGGGCGGTGAAGCTTTCTTT
TRBJ2-1 . TRBV12-3/TRBV12-4 . CASSLLGNEQFF TGTGCCAGCAGTTTATTGGGCAATGAGCAGTTCTTC
TRBJ1-1 . TRBV7-3 . CASSSDTNTEAFF TGTGCCAGCAGCTCGGACACGAACACTGAAGCTTTCTTT
TRBJ1-4 . TRBV19 . CASSNGGTTNEKLFF TGTGCCAGTAGTAATGGGGGGACAACTAATGAAAAACTGTTTTTT
TRBJ1-2 . TRBV9 TRBD1 CASSVVGRGFYGYTF TGTGCCAGCAGCGTAGTGGGCAGGGGGTTTTATGGCTACACCTTC
TRBJ2-7 . TRBV5-6 . CASVRSGEQYF TGTGCCAGCGTAAGGAGCGGCGAGCAGTACTTC
TRBJ1-1 once TRBV19 TRBD1 CASSIGQGRTEAFF TGTGCCAGTAGTATAGGACAGGGTCGAACTGAAGCTTTCTTT
TRBJ2-1 few TRBV24-1 . CATSDPQELYNEQFF TGTGCCACCAGTGATCCACAGGAACTTTACAATGAGCAGTTCTTC
TRBJ2-7 . TRBV5-4 . CASSSPRTAQYF TGTGCCAGCAGCTCCCCTCGCACAGCGCAGTACTTC
TRBJ1-4 once TRBV7-9 TRBD1 CASRKGDRLNEKLFF TGTGCCAGCAGGAAAGGGGACAGGTTGAATGAAAAACTGTTTTTT
TRBJ1-1 . TRBV27 . CASSSRPGGTEAFF TGTGCCAGCAGTTCCCGTCCCGGTGGCACTGAAGCTTTCTTT
TRBJ2-5 . TRBV19 TRBD1 CASSIGDRAGGTQYF TGTGCCAGTAGTATAGGGGACAGGGCCGGAGGGACCCAGTACTTC
TRBJ1-6 . TRBV9 . CASKEGQNNSPLHF TGTGCCAGCAAGGAAGGACAAAATAATTCACCCCTCCACTTT
TRBJ2-7 . TRBV3-1/TRBV3-2 TRBD2 CASSPPGLADYEQYF TGTGCCAGCAGCCCCCCGGGACTAGCGGACTACGAGCAGTACTTC
TRBJ2-1 . TRBV9 . CASSHSRDASADEQFF TGTGCCAGCAGCCACTCCCGGGACGCATCGGCCGATGAGCAGTTCTTC
TRBJ2-2 . TRBV24-1 . CATSEVGRDTGELFF TGTGCCACCAGTGAGGTGGGACGGGACACCGGGGAGCTGTTTTTT
TRBJ1-1 . TRBV9 TRBD1 CASSVEGARNSEAFF TGTGCCAGCAGCGTTGAGGGGGCGCGTAACTCTGAAGCTTTCTTT
TRBJ2-7 . TRBV19 . CASSTVGSGSYEQYF TGTGCCAGTAGTACCGTGGGATCAGGGTCCTACGAGCAGTACTTC
TRBJ1-1 . TRBV10-3 . CAISESSGVGMNTEAFF TGTGCCATCAGTGAGTCGTCCGGGGTGGGCATGAACACTGAAGCTTTCTTT
TRBJ1-2 . TRBV18 TRBD1 CASSSGTGANYGYTF TGTGCCAGCTCTTCCGGGACAGGGGCGAACTATGGCTACACCTTC
TRBJ2-3 few TRBV7-2 . CASSPSLLGTDTQYF TGTGCCAGCAGCCCTAGCCTACTCGGCACAGATACGCAGTATTTT
TRBJ2-2 . TRBV19 TRBD2 CASSGGRYTGELFF TGTGCCAGTAGTGGCGGGAGGTACACCGGGGAGCTGTTTTTT
TRBJ2-7 . TRBV19 TRBD1 CASSILGQGSKQYF TGTGCCAGTAGTATCCTGGGACAGGGTTCGAAGCAGTACTTC
TRBJ2-7 . TRBV6-5 . CASSSVYEQYF TGTGCCAGCAGTTCTGTCTACGAGCAGTACTTC
TRBJ2-7 . TRBV4-1 TRBD2 CASKTIERGDYEQYF TGCGCCAGCAAAACTATAGAGCGGGGAGACTACGAGCAGTACTTC
TRBJ1-1 . TRBV6-6 . CASIPRGGSTEAFF TGTGCCAGCATCCCTCGGGGGGGAAGCACTGAAGCTTTCTTT
TRBJ2-7 . TRBV7-2 TRBD2 CASSGGTSGTYEQYF TGTGCCAGCAGCGGGGGGACTAGCGGGACCTACGAGCAGTACTTC
TRBJ1-5 . TRBV10-1 . CASIPGELIWNQPQHF TGCGCCAGCATCCCGGGGGAGTTAATTTGGAATCAGCCCCAGCATTTT
TRBJ1-5 once TRBV15 . CATSRVVDRSSNQPQHF TGTGCCACCAGCAGGGTGGTTGACAGGAGTAGCAATCAGCCCCAGCATTTT
TRBJ2-7 . TRBV28 . CASRGPDWEQYF TGTGCCAGCAGGGGACCCGACTGGGAGCAGTACTTC
TRBJ1-5 . TRBV6-5 TRBD1 CASSYSGQGNQPQHF TGTGCCAGCAGTTACTCGGGACAGGGGAATCAGCCCCAGCATTTT
TRBJ2-4 . TRBV13 TRBD2 CASSSRTSDPVAAKNIQYF TGTGCCAGCAGCTCCCGGACTAGCGATCCAGTCGCGGCCAAAAACATTCAGTACTTC
TRBJ1-5 . TRBV6-1 TRBD1 CASSERSGGQPQHF TGTGCCAGCAGTGAAAGGTCAGGGGGCCAGCCCCAGCATTTT
TRBJ2-2 few TRBV30 . CAWSLRGERELFF TGTGCCTGGAGTCTCAGGGGCGAGCGGGAGCTGTTTTTT
TRBJ2-7 . TRBV4-1 TRBD2 CASSQESGLVMSEQYF TGCGCCAGCAGCCAAGAGTCAGGACTAGTGATGAGCGAGCAGTACTTC
TRBJ2-7 . TRBV7-3 . CASSLGQNSYEQYF TGTGCCAGCAGCTTAGGACAGAACTCCTACGAGCAGTACTTC
TRBJ2-7 . TRBV7-2 TRBD2 CASSVSSGRIPYEQYF TGTGCCAGCAGCGTATCTAGCGGGAGAATCCCCTACGAGCAGTACTTC
TRBJ2-1 . TRBV23-1 TRBD2 CASSHSGTSGRSEQFF TGCGCCAGCAGTCACTCGGGGACTAGCGGGAGGAGTGAGCAGTTCTTC
TRBJ1-1 . TRBV24-1 . CATSDSLAAPNTEAFF TGTGCCACCAGTGATTCCCTCGCAGCCCCGAACACTGAAGCTTTCTTT
TRBJ2-7 . TRBV9 . CASSPLGQYEQYF TGTGCCAGCAGCCCCCTCGGACAGTACGAGCAGTACTTC
TRBJ1-1 . TRBV19 TRBD1 CASSQQGWDTEAFF TGTGCCAGTAGCCAACAGGGGTGGGACACTGAAGCTTTCTTT